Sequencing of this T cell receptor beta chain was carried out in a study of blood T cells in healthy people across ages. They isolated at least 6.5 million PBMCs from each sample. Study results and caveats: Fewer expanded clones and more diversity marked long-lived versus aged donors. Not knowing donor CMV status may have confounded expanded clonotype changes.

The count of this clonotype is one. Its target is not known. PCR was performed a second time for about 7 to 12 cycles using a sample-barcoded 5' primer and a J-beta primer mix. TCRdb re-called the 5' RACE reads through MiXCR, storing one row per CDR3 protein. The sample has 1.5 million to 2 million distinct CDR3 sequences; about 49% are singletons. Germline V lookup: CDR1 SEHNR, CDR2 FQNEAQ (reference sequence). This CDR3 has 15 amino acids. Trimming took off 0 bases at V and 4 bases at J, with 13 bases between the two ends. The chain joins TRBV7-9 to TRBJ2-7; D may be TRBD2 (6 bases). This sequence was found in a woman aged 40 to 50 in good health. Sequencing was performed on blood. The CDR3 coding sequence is TGTGCCAGCAGCTTAGCCGGGCGGGACGGATACGAGCAGTACTTC. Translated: CASSLAGRDGYEQYF.